These T cell receptor beta chains were read from a single sample in a study of OX40 agonist ivuxolimab in advanced cancers. Measured with immunoSEQ multiplex PCR; TCRdb has only the in-frame clones, and not every one. The profile shows around 20,000 clones, around two thirds of them singletons. Source: CD4+ or CD8+ T cells sorted from blood, taken in a trial of the OX40 agonist ivuxolimab. The receptor source for this set is an adult with an advanced solid tumor such as melanoma, head and neck, liver or kidney cancer. CDR3s include the opening cysteine and the closing phenylalanine or tryptophan. A D gene is named only where the DNA matches it firmly. Size is omitted from some rows. Given values are once, few, many or a class for expanded clones.

TRBV28	TRBJ2-1	-	once	CASETGFYNEQFF	TGTGCCAGCGAGACGGGGTTCTACAATGAGCAGTTCTTC
TRBV28	TRBJ1-1	-	-	CASSLRGSHTEAFF	TGTGCCAGCAGTTTGAGAGGATCGCACACTGAAGCTTTCTTT
TRBV4-3	TRBJ1-6	-	few	CASSQTRPSAPLHF	TGCGCCAGCAGCCAGACCCGACCCTCTGCACCCCTCCACTTT
TRBV27	TRBJ1-2	-	medium-sized	CASSLGRNYGYTF	TGTGCCAGCAGTTTGGGGCGGAACTATGGCTACACCTTC
TRBV28	TRBJ2-7	TRBD2	-	CASSVSGKNEQYF	TGTGCCAGCAGCGTAAGCGGGAAGAACGAGCAGTACTTC
TRBV6-6	TRBJ2-7	TRBD1	-	CASSPYEGAYEQYF	TGTGCCAGCAGTCCCTATGAGGGGGCTTACGAGCAGTACTTC
TRBV11-2	TRBJ2-3	-	once	CASSLDGPTDTQYF	TGTGCCAGCAGCTTAGATGGGCCCACAGATACGCAGTATTTT
TRBV29-1	TRBJ2-7	TRBD1	medium-sized	CSVGLGTGTYEQYF	TGCAGCGTTGGTTTAGGGACAGGGACCTACGAGCAGTACTTC
TRBV21-1	TRBJ2-1	-	few	CASSKAGLAGGPPPNEQFF	TGTGCCAGCAGCAAAGCGGGACTAGCGGGAGGGCCCCCTCCCAATGAGCAGTTCTTC
TRBV18	TRBJ2-5	-	-	CASSLTPGVETQYF	TGTGCCAGCTCACTCACGCCGGGGGTTGAGACCCAGTACTTC
TRBV4-1	TRBJ1-1	-	-	CASSQERSMNTEAFF	TGCGCCAGCAGCCAAGAGCGCAGTATGAACACTGAAGCTTTCTTT
TRBV6-5	TRBJ2-7	-	-	CASSKFRTETYEQYF	TGTGCCAGCAGTAAGTTTAGGACGGAGACCTACGAGCAGTACTTC